Below, 19 T cell receptor beta chains from the same sample are listed, as sequenced in a study of spatial heterogeneity in lung cancer. TCRdb reprocessed the 5' RACE reads with MiXCR, giving one entry per CDR3 protein. Here the sample spans about 14,000 distinct CDR3 sequences, about 4.8% being singletons. Study-level results: One measure, the expanded intratumoral alpha and beta TCR count, tracked tumor mutation counts.

Their cognate antigens are unknown. Time point specified: sample taken at primary tumor resection. The specimen comprised lung tumor tissue, sampled at surgery. These receptors were taken from a female donor with early-stage non-small cell lung cancer.

This chain's CDR3 is CASSLASGGPGLAKNIQYF. The CDR3, as DNA: TGCGCCAGCAGCTTGGCCAGCGGGGGGCCCGGACTAGCCAAAAACATTCAGTACTTC. This rearrangement joins TRBV5-1 to TRBJ2-4, with 9 bases identical to TRBD2. From germline, CDR1 is SGHRS and CDR2 YFSETQ. This CDR3 has 19 residues. V was pared by 0 bases and J by 0 bases, with 10 bases of the junction left unmatched.

The chain combines TRBV6-2 or TRBV6-3 with TRBJ2-4; D gene unclear. CDR1 is MNHEY and CDR2 is SVGEGT in the germline V gene. Trimming cost V 4 bases and J 3 bases, with 13 bases left between them. The CDR3 contains 15 residues. Here the CDR3 reads CASSFRPQDKNIQYF. The CDR3 DNA follows: TGTGCCAGCAGTTTCCGACCTCAGGACAAAAACATTCAGTACTTC.

This clonotype is classed as medium-sized (0.01 to 0.1%). The chain uses TRBV6-6 and TRBJ2-7; the D gene is possibly TRBD1 (5 bases). CDR1 and CDR2 (germline): MNHNY, SVGAGI (reference sequence). The CDR3 extends over 17 amino acids. Trimming took off 0 bases at V and 2 bases at J, with 17 bases between the two ends. CDR3 sequence: CASSYSKGREQAYEQYF. The CDR3 DNA reads as TGTGCCAGCAGTTACTCGAAGGGTAGGGAACAGGCCTACGAGCAGTACTTC.

This clonotype was seen at least ten times. The chain carries TRBV20-1 and TRBJ1-3, with TRBD1 as a possible D gene (5 bases). CDR3 length equals 16 residues. Between the trimmed V and J ends, which lost 6 bases and 0 bases, there was a span of 18 bases. Looked up from germline, CDR1 is DFQATT and CDR2 is SNEGSKA (reference sequence). The CDR3 spells CSALGPTVPSGNTIYF. CDR3 in DNA: TGCAGTGCGTTGGGCCCGACAGTGCCCTCTGGAAACACCATATATTTT.

This clonotype was observed many times. The gene calls are TRBV20-1 and TRBJ2-7; 9 bases are a match to TRBD1. V lost 4 bases to trimming and J lost 6 bases; unmatched junction nucleotides: 10. This CDR3 is 14 amino acids long. The germline CDR1 and CDR2 sequences are DFQATT and SNEGSKA (reference sequence). CDR3 sequence: CSATTGTGIGEQYF. In DNA form, the CDR3 reads TGCAGTGCTACCACCGGGACAGGGATCGGCGAGCAGTACTTC.

This clonotype came up many times. The chain has TRBV5-1 and TRBJ2-2, with D possibly being TRBD1 (6 bases). Germline-derived CDR1 and CDR2 are SGHRS and YFSETQ. V was clipped by 3 bases and J by 4 bases, with 13 bases between them. The CDR3 runs to 15 residues. CDR3 nucleotide sequence: TGCGCCAGCAGCTGGGAACAGGGTTTCACCGGGGAGCTGTTTTTT. This codes for CASSWEQGFTGELFF.

By share, this clonotype ranks as large. The rearrangement joins TRBV4-1 to TRBJ2-4; the match to TRBD2 covers 10 bases. The junction had 7 bases not matched to a gene; V was cut back by 1 base and J by 10 bases. This CDR3 spans 15 amino acids. CDR1 and CDR2 (germline): MGHRA, YSYEKL. Here the CDR3 DNA reads TGCGCCAGCAGCCAAGTCTCACTAGCGGGGACTATTCAGTACTTC. It translates to CASSQVSLAGTIQYF.

This clonotype was recorded at least ten times. V is TRBV12-3 or TRBV12-4 and J is TRBJ2-5; D uncertain. This CDR3 is 13 amino acids long. V shed 9 bases and J shed 2 bases, with 13 bases lying between them. The CDR3 DNA reads as TGTGCCAGTGGACCCTCCGGGCAAGAGACCCAGTACTTC. This codes for CASGPSGQETQYF.

This clonotype is classed as medium-sized. The genes are TRBV12-3 or TRBV12-4 and TRBJ2-1; 9 nucleotides line up with TRBD2. CDR3 length: 16 amino acids. V dropped 0 bases and J dropped 12; count of bases not matched to a gene: 12. The CDR3 loop reads CASSLARGLRGGGQFF. The CDR3 DNA reads as TGTGCCAGCAGTTTAGCGCGCGGTCTGCGGGGGGGAGGGCAGTTCTTC.

This clonotype ranks as medium-sized. The chain carries TRBV19 and TRBJ1-4, with D possibly matching TRBD1 (5 bases). CDR3 length: 16 amino acids. Trimming removed 4 bases from V and 0 bases from J, with 12 bases in between. CDR1 LNHDA and CDR2 SQIVND come from the germline V gene (reference sequence). The CDR3 sequence: CASSTLGRATNEKLFF. In DNA form, the CDR3 reads TGTGCCAGTAGTACCCTCGGCAGGGCAACTAATGAAAAACTGTTTTTT.

CDR3 sequence reads: CASSQADSRSGANVLTF. DNA of the CDR3: TGCGCCAGCAGCCAAGCCGACAGCCGCTCTGGGGCCAACGTCCTGACTTTC. This chain joins TRBV4-1 and TRBJ2-6; D may be TRBD1 (5 bases). The ends were cut back, 1 base at V and 0 bases at J, with 10 bases in the middle. This CDR3 has 17 residues. The germline gives CDR1 MGHRA, CDR2 YSYEKL.

By share, this clonotype ranks as medium-sized. The CDR3 region has the DNA TGTGCCAGCAGCTACACCGGACCAGGAAATCAGCCCCAGCATTTT. It is translated as CASSYTGPGNQPQHF. V usage is TRBV7-9 and J usage is TRBJ1-5; D ambiguous. V lost 4 bases, J lost 4 bases, and 14 bases lay in between. Germline lookup yields CDR1 SEHNR and CDR2 FQNEAQ (reference sequence). The CDR3 has 15 amino acids.

This clonotype was observed many times. This rearrangement joins TRBV12-3 or TRBV12-4 to TRBJ1-1, with a tentative D call TRBD1 (6 bases). The length of the CDR3 is 18 residues. Trimming took off 6 bases at V and 3 bases at J, with 26 bases between the two ends. The CDR3 here is CASSPPGPNRDLYTEAFF. The CDR3 bases are TGTGCCAGCAGCCCCCCGGGCCCCAACAGGGACCTGTACACTGAAGCTTTCTTT.

In its sample, this clonotype was seen many times. J is TRBJ2-7 and V is TRBV6-1; the match to TRBD1 covers 7 bases. The trim removed 0 bases at V and 4 bases at J, leaving 18 bases unmatched. Germline assignment: CDR1 MNHNS and CDR2 SASEGT. CDR3 length equals 19 residues. The CDR3 is CASSEAGYRGLTPSYEQYF. CDR3 DNA sequence: TGTGCCAGCAGTGAAGCTGGTTACAGGGGCCTAACCCCTTCTTACGAGCAGTACTTC.

This clonotype is medium-sized by share. The chain joins TRBV3-1 to TRBJ2-3, with a weak D call TRBD1 (6 bases). The CDR3 loop spans 17 amino acids. V shed 4 bases and J shed 2 bases, with 19 bases lying between them. CDR1 LGHDT and CDR2 YNNKEL come from the germline V gene (reference sequence). CDR3 DNA sequence: TGTGCCAGCAGCCGAGGGACGGGGACAATTCACACAGATACGCAGTATTTT. This sequence encodes CASSRGTGTIHTDTQYF.

This clonotype was counted ten times or more. J is TRBJ2-3 and V is TRBV20-1; D is uncertain. Germline V gene data show CDR1 as DFQATT and CDR2 as SNEGSKA (reference sequence). Trimming removed 7 bases at V and 2 bases at J, with 7 bases between. This CDR3 has 11 residues. The CDR3 DNA follows: TGCAGTGGAAGCTTCACAGATACGCAGTATTTT. It translates to CSGSFTDTQYF.

This clonotype was seen many times. The gene calls are TRBV2 and TRBJ2-5; D unresolved. The CDR3 spans 13 residues. Trimming took off 6 bases at V and 2 bases at J, with 10 bases between the two ends. The germline CDR1 and CDR2 sequences are SNHLY and FYNNEI. Written as DNA, the CDR3 is TGTGCCAGCAGCGGTCAGTGGCAAGAGACCCAGTACTTC. It specifies CASSGQWQETQYF.

Ten or more counts support this clonotype. The V gene is TRBV9, the J gene TRBJ1-2, with D uncertain. Trimming stripped 0 bases from V and 4 bases from J, with 13 bases between. The CDR3 runs to 15 residues. Germline V gives CDR1 SGDLS, CDR2 YYNGEE. CDR3: CASSVEEAGIYGYTF. The DNA for the CDR3 is TGTGCCAGCAGCGTAGAGGAGGCGGGAATCTATGGCTACACCTTC.

This clonotype was seen ten or more times. The chain is built from TRBV6-5 and TRBJ1-2, with 7 bases lining up with TRBD1. Germline V gene lookup returns CDR1 MNHEY and CDR2 SVGAGI. The CDR3 sequence is 15 residues long. The ends lost 1 base at V and 5 bases at J; junction bases unmatched: 7. The CDR3 loop is CASSYFYRGKYGYTF. The DNA of the CDR3 is TGTGCCAGCAGTTACTTTTACAGGGGAAAGTATGGCTACACCTTC.